The 18 T cell receptor beta chains given below trace back to one sample, sequenced in a study of regulatory T cells in long-lasting Graves disease (dated by TCRdb to the early 2020s). Library preparation was by multiplex PCR. Sequencing instrument: Illumina HiSeq 4000. CDR3 regions were amplified by Arm-PCR with iRepertoire HTBI primers to construct TCR beta libraries. Starting from the raw public reads, TCRdb applied fastp trimming at Q25, assembled clones with MiXCR and retained in-frame beta chains. Each entry is one CDR3 protein sequence, shown with its most common DNA and genes. This sample holds over 350,000 distinct CDR3 sequences; about a fifth were observed only once. The ten biggest clones cover around 20% of the sample. Per the publication, the time point label means: persistent/refractory GD, antithyroid drugs over 5 years with positive TRAb. RNA was extracted from PBMCs in TRIzol for both TCR sequencing and RNA sequencing.

The input for sequencing was peripheral blood mononuclear cells (PBMCs), taken when the disease was refractory, from a patient treated with antithyroid drugs. All receptors derive from a female donor with Graves disease.

This clonotype appeared a few times. The rearrangement uses TRBV5-6 and TRBJ2-4; TRBD2 might be the D (5 bases). The CDR3 consists of 14 residues. V lost 6 bases, J lost 1 base, and 11 bases lay in between. Germline CDR1 and CDR2: SGHDT and YYEEEE. The CDR3 DNA sequence: TGTGCCAGCACCCAGACGGGGGCCAAAAACATTCAGTACTTC. It codes for CASTQTGAKNIQYF. The full variable domain, its missing parts supplied by reference TRBV5-6 and TRBJ2-4, is DAGVTQSPTHLIKTRGQQVTLRCSPKSGHDTVSWYQQALGQGPQFIFQYYEEEERQRGNFPDRFSGHQFPNYSSELNVNALLLGDSALYLCASTQTGAKNIQYFGAGTRLSVL.

This clonotype was found many times. The V gene is TRBV12-3 or TRBV12-4, the J gene TRBJ2-5; the D gene is possibly TRBD2 (6 bases). The CDR3 consists of 18 residues. Trimming removed 6 bases from V and 4 bases from J, with 27 bases in between. CDR3 nucleotides: TGTGCCAGCAGAGACCTAGCCTGGGAGGTCCCCAGTCGAGAGACCCAGTACTTC. Its protein product is CASRDLAWEVPSRETQYF.

A single count supports this clonotype. The rearrangement joins TRBV11-2 to TRBJ1-4; D gene uncertain. The V gene's germline CDR1 is SGHAT and CDR2 FQNNGV. There are 15 residues in the CDR3. Trimming took off 2 bases at V and 3 bases at J, with 10 bases between the two ends. CDR3 protein: CASSLIDTPNEKLFF. The CDR3 region has the DNA TGTGCCAGCAGCTTAATCGACACTCCTAATGAAAAACTGTTTTTT.

This clonotype was found many times. J is TRBJ1-1 and V is TRBV11-2, with TRBD1 matching over 7 bases. V was clipped by 2 bases and J by 4 bases; unmatched bases: 7. Germline V CDR1 and CDR2: SGHAT, FQNNGV. The length of the CDR3 is 15 residues. CDR3 bases: TGTGCCAGCAGCTTACGCGGAGGGGGCGGCACTGAAGCTTTCTTT. It codes for CASSLRGGGGTEAFF.

V is TRBV7-2 and J is TRBJ2-3, with 8 bases lining up with TRBD1. J lost 3 bases, V lost 4 bases, and 12 bases had no gene match. Looked up from germline, CDR1 is SGHTA and CDR2 is FQGNSA. The CDR3 is 17 amino acids. This CDR3 is CASSSGQGGMSTDTQYF. CDR3 DNA sequence: TGTGCCAGCAGCTCCGGACAGGGAGGCATGAGTACAGATACGCAGTATTTT.

There are a few counts of this clonotype. This may arise from a read error, as a much more abundant clone is one base away. J is TRBJ1-1 and V is TRBV5-6; D perhaps matches TRBD1 (6 bases). The CDR3 totals 13 residues. Germline CDR1 SGHDT, CDR2 YYEEEE. V lost 3 bases and J lost 2, with 8 bases in between. CDR3 region: CASSWGHNTEAFF. CDR3 nucleotide sequence: TGTGCCAGCAGCTGGGGACATAACACTGAAGCTTTCTTT.

This clonotype was observed a handful of times. The J gene is TRBJ2-7, the V gene TRBV7-2; TRBD2 aligns across 12 bases. Germline V gene data show CDR1 as SGHTA and CDR2 as FQGNSA. The length of the CDR3 is 13 residues. J gave up 9 bases and V 5 bases, and 5 bases lay outside the gene matches. The DNA of the CDR3 is TGTGCCAGCAGCGCGCAACTAGCGGGAGGGCAGTACTTC. It codes for CASSAQLAGGQYF. The entire variable domain, with the rest obtained from reference TRBV7-2 and TRBJ2-7, is as follows: GAGVSQSPSNKVTEKGKDVELRCDPISGHTALYWYRQSLGQGLEFLIYFQGNSAPDKSGLPSDRFSAERTGGSVSTLTIQRTQQEDSAVYLCASSAQLAGGQYFGPGTRLTVT.

The rearrangement joins TRBV19 to TRBJ2-5; D not certain. The CDR3 has 13 residues. V was cut by 10 bases and J by 5 bases, with 17 bases left in between. CDR1 is LNHDA, CDR2 SQIVND, per germline (reference sequence). In DNA form, the CDR3 reads TGTGCCACCTCAGAGGTGGTCGGGGAGACCCAGTACTTC. Translated: CATSEVVGETQYF.

This clonotype came up many times. This chain uses TRBV7-2 with TRBJ2-3; no clear D. The V gene's germline CDR1 is SGHTA and CDR2 FQGNSA. V was shortened by 5 bases and J by 2 bases, with 5 bases between the two germline ends. The CDR3 spans 12 residues. CDR3 coding DNA: TGTGCCAGCAGCCCTAACACAGATACGCAGTATTTT. This gives the protein CASSPNTDTQYF.

The gene calls are TRBV29-1 and TRBJ2-7, with TRBD2 matching 13 bases. The CDR3 covers 18 residues. Trimming removed 5 bases from V and 0 bases from J; junction bases left unmatched: 13. The V gene's germline CDR1 is SQVTM and CDR2 ANQGSEA. For the CDR3, the DNA is TGCAGCGTTAGGGGGGGACTAGCGGGACCTTTAGTCTCCTACGAGCAGTACTTC. The encoded protein is CSVRGGLAGPLVSYEQYF.

This clonotype has at least ten counts. The chain recombines TRBV12-3 or TRBV12-4 with TRBJ1-4, with D unresolved. This CDR3 has 14 residues. Deletions cut 2 bases from V and 7 bases from J, with 11 bases between. CDR3 DNA: TGTGCCAGCAGTTTATTGGCTGGCAGTGAAAAACTGTTTTTT. This codes for CASSLLAGSEKLFF.

Many counts were recorded for this clonotype. The chain links TRBV12-3 or TRBV12-4 to TRBJ1-1; maybe TRBD1 (5 bases). There are 14 residues in the CDR3. Between the trimmed V and J ends, which lost 2 bases and 4 bases, there was a span of 11 bases. The CDR3 region is CASSLSRAGTEAFF. For the CDR3, the DNA is TGTGCCAGCAGTTTAAGCAGGGCGGGCACTGAAGCTTTCTTT.

This clonotype was counted once. Just one base apart from a much larger clone, this may be a read error. J is TRBJ1-2 and V is TRBV7-9; D not resolved. This CDR3 region has 13 residues. Germline-derived CDR1 and CDR2 are SEHNR and FQNEAQ (reference sequence). The CDR3 sequence is CASSLVGSEGYNF. The CDR3 DNA follows: TGTGCCAGCAGCTTAGTTGGGTCGGAGGGCTACAACTTC. The whole variable domain, filled in from reference TRBV7-9 and TRBJ1-2, reads DTGVSQNPRHKITKRGQNVTFRCDPISEHNRLYWYRQTLGQGPEFLTYFQNEAQLEKSRLLSDRFSAERPKGSFSTLEIQRTEQGDSAMYLCASSLVGSEGYNFGSGTRLTVV.

In its sample, this clonotype was seen many times. The chain is built from TRBV6-1 and TRBJ2-7; tentatively, D is TRBD1 (6 bases). The CDR3 spans 12 residues. Germline lookup yields CDR1 MNHNS and CDR2 SASEGT. The V gene lost 7 bases and the J gene lost 2 bases, with 9 bases spanning the gap. The CDR3 DNA is TGTGCCAGCAAGCAGGGGCCCTACGAGCAGTACTTC. Translation gives CASKQGPYEQYF.

This clonotype was observed many times. The chain uses TRBV10-3 and TRBJ1-1, with TRBD1 matching 8 bases. Germline loops: CDR1 ENHRY, CDR2 SYGVKD. The junction had 6 bases not matched to a gene; V was cut back by 0 bases and J by 3 bases. CDR3 size: 16 residues. The chain's CDR3 is CAISESRTGRDTEAFF. CDR3 in DNA: TGTGCCATCAGTGAGTCGCGGACAGGGAGGGACACTGAAGCTTTCTTT.

The gene calls are TRBV3-1 and TRBJ2-1; D gene ambiguous. Germline CDR1 reads LGHDT; CDR2 reads YNNKEL (reference sequence). The CDR3 has 11 amino acids. V was clipped by 8 bases and J by 6 bases, with 8 bases between them. CDR3 sequence (DNA): TGTGCCAGCCTCGGCGTCAATGAGCAGTTCTTC. Its protein is CASLGVNEQFF.

This clonotype was seen more than once but under ten times. V and J are TRBV3-1 and TRBJ1-1, with D perhaps matching TRBD1 (5 bases). CDR1 and CDR2 from the germline V gene are LGHDT and YNNKEL (reference sequence). Trimming cost V 4 bases and J 2 bases, with 23 bases left between them. The CDR3 extends over 18 amino acids. CDR3 sequence (DNA): TGTGCCAGCAGCCCCGACCTAGGGGTCCGTAGGGGTAACACTGAAGCTTTCTTT. Protein sequence: CASSPDLGVRRGNTEAFF.

This clonotype was seen just once. Since a much larger clone is just one base distant, this may be a read error. The V and J genes are TRBV20-1 and TRBJ1-2, with a possible D match to TRBD1 (6 bases). The length of the CDR3 is 15 residues. Trimming took off 7 bases at V and 2 bases at J, with 20 bases between the two ends. Germline V CDR1 and CDR2: DFQATT, SNEGSKA (reference sequence). The CDR3 sequence is CSVSNPGQTNYGYTF. The CDR3 region has the DNA TGCAGTGTAAGCAATCCGGGACAAACCAACTATGGCTACACCTTC.